This TCR beta chain is from a study of OX40 agonist ivuxolimab in advanced cancers. Study-wide context: Earlier anti-PD-1, anti-PD-L1 or anti-CTLA-4 therapy was permitted; 40% had received some. Three partial responders included one hepatocellular carcinoma patient and two cutaneous melanoma patients. Study-wide findings and caveats: No antigen was identified for the clonally expanded peripheral T cells.

As regards this clone: Its antigen is unknown.

Produced via immunoSEQ multiplex PCR; TCRdb's table is partial and in-frame only. The repertoire consists of 100,000 to 120,000 clones, with around nine tenths occurring once and the leading ten covering less than 0.3%. The germline V gene has CDR1 SGHDT and CDR2 YYEEEE. Trimming stripped 0 bases from V and 7 bases from J, with 7 bases between. The CDR3 runs to 12 residues. The V gene is TRBV5-6, the J gene TRBJ1-2; D gene ambiguous. The receptor was isolated from an adult with an advanced solid tumor such as melanoma, head and neck, liver or kidney cancer. Sequencing used CD4+ or CD8+ T cells sorted from blood, obtained in a trial of the OX40 agonist ivuxolimab. CDR3 amino acids: CASSLVGVGYTF. The CDR3 DNA reads TGTGCCAGCAGCTTGGTCGGGGTTGGCTACACCTTC. The entire variable domain, with the rest obtained from reference TRBV5-6 and TRBJ1-2, is as follows: DAGVTQSPTHLIKTRGQQVTLRCSPKSGHDTVSWYQQALGQGPQFIFQYYEEEERQRGNFPDRFSGHQFPNYSSELNVNALLLGDSALYLCASSLVGVGYTFGSGTRLTVV.